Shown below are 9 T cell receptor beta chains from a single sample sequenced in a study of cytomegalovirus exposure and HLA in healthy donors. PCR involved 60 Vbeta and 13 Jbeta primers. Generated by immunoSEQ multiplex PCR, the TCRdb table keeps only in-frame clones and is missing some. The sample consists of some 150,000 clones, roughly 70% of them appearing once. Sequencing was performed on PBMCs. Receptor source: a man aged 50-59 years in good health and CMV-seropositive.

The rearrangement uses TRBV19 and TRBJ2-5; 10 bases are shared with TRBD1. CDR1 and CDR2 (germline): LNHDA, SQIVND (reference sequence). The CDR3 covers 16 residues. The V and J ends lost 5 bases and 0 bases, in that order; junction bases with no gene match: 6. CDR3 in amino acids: CASSAWGTGDQETQYF. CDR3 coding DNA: TGTGCCAGTAGTGCCTGGGGGACAGGGGACCAAGAGACCCAGTACTTC.

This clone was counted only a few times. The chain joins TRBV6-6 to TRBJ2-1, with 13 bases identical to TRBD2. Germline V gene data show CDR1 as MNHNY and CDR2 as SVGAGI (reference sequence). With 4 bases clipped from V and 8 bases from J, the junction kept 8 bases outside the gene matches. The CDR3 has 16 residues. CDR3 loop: CASSLRGLAGIHEQFF. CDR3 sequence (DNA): TGTGCCAGCAGTTTACGGGGACTAGCGGGAATCCATGAGCAGTTCTTC.

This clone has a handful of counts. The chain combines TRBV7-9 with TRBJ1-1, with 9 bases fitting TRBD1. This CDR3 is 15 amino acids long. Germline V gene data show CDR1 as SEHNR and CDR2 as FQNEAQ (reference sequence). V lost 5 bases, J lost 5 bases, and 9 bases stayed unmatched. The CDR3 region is CASSPQQGAGTEAFF. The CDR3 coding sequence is TGTGCCAGCAGCCCCCAACAGGGGGCGGGGACTGAAGCTTTCTTT.

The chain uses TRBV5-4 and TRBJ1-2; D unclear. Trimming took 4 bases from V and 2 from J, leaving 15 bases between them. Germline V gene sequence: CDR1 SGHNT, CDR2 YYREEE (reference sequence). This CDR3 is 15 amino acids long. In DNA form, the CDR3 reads TGTGCCAGCAGCCCCCCATCGACACTCAACTATGGCTACACCTTC. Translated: CASSPPSTLNYGYTF.

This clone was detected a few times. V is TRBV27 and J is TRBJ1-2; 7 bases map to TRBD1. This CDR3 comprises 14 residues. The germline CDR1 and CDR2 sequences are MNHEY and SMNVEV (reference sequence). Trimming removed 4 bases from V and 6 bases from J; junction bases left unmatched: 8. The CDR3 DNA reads TGTGCCAGCAGTTGGGGACAGCCCTTAAATGGCTACACCTTC. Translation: CASSWGQPLNGYTF.

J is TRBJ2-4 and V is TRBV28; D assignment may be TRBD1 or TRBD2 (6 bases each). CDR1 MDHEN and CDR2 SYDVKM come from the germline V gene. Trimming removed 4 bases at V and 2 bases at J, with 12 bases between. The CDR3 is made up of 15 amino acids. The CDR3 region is CASSSWGATKNIQYF. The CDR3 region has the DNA TGTGCCAGCAGTTCATGGGGGGCGACCAAAAACATTCAGTACTTC.

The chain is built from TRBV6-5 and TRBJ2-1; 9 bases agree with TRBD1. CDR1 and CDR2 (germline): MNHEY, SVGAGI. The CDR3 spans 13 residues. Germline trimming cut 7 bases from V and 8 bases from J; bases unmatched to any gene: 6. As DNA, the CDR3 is TGTGCCAGCATTGGACAGGGGAATGATGAGCAGTTCTTC. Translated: CASIGQGNDEQFF.

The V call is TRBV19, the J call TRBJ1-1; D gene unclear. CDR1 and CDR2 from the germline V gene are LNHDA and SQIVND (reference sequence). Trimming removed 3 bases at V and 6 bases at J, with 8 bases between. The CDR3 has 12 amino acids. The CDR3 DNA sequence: TGTGCCAGTAGTATGGGAGGGCCTGAAGCTTTCTTT. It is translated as CASSMGGPEAFF. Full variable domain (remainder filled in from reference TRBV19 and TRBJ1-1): DGGITQSPKYLFRKEGQNVTLSCEQNLNHDAMYWYRQDPGQGLRLIYYSQIVNDFQKGDIAEGYSVSREKKESFPLTVTSAQKNPTAFYLCASSMGGPEAFFGQGTRLTVV.

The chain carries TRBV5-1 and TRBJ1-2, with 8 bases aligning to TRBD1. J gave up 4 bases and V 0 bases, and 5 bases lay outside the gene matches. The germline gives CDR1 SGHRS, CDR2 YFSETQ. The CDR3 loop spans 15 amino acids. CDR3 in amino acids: CASSLAGQGAYGYTF. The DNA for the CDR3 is TGCGCCAGCAGCTTGGCTGGACAGGGTGCCTATGGCTACACCTTC.